The 13 T cell receptor beta chains presented below share a single source sample, sequenced in a study of CD8 T cells in Susac syndrome. When the RNA was reverse transcribed, random hexamers were used with an input of roughly 0.45 to 1 ug. TCRdb re-analysed the immunoSEQ multiplex PCR reads in MiXCR, keeping a single row per CDR3 protein. The table includes 71,000 or so distinct CDR3 sequences, 93% detected once. Sequencing used CD4+ T cells from PBMCs. The receptors originated from a human donor with Susac syndrome.

V is TRBV14 and J is TRBJ1-2, with D tentatively TRBD1 (5 bases). V dropped 3 bases and J dropped 4 bases, with 12 bases sitting between them. The germline CDR1 and CDR2 sequences are SGHDN and FVKESK. The CDR3 contains 14 residues. DNA of the CDR3: TGTGCCAGCAGCCAGATGGGGGAAGGCTATGGCTACACCTTC. Encoded protein: CASSQMGEGYGYTF. Full variable domain (missing parts from reference TRBV14 and TRBJ1-2): EAGVTQFPSHSVIEKGQTVTLRCDPISGHDNLYWYRRVMGKEIKFLLHFVKESKQDESGMPNNRFLAERTGGTYSTLKVQPAELEDSGVYFCASSQMGEGYGYTFGSGTRLTVV.

The V gene is TRBV3-1, the J gene TRBJ2-7; D ambiguous. Trimming removed 1 base at V and 7 bases at J, with 11 bases between. Germline V gene data show CDR1 as LGHDT and CDR2 as YNNKEL (reference sequence). This CDR3 is built from 13 residues. The CDR3 bases are TGTGCCAGCAGCCAAGCGGCTCCGTGGGAGCAGTACTTC. Encoded protein: CASSQAAPWEQYF.

V usage is TRBV12-3 or TRBV12-4 and J usage is TRBJ2-1; perhaps TRBD2 as D (6 bases). This CDR3 has 14 amino acids. Trimming took 5 bases from V and 3 from J, leaving 11 bases between them. CDR3 loop: CASSAISGYNEQFF. The CDR3 nucleotides are TGTGCCAGCAGTGCGATTAGCGGCTACAATGAGCAGTTCTTC.

The J gene is TRBJ1-5, the V gene TRBV7-2; D gene uncertain. Germline CDR1 SGHTA, CDR2 FQGNSA. Trimming cost V 4 bases and J 4 bases, with 8 bases left between them. The CDR3 totals 13 residues. CDR3 in amino acids: CASSSRMNQPQHF. CDR3 nucleotide sequence: TGTGCCAGCAGCTCGCGAATGAATCAGCCCCAGCATTTT.

The rearrangement joins TRBV5-1 to TRBJ2-2; 8 bases match TRBD1. J was trimmed by 3 bases and V by 5 bases; bases with no gene match: 3. The CDR3 loop spans 14 amino acids. Germline CDR1 and CDR2: SGHRS and YFSETQ. The CDR3 loop is CASRLTGDTGELFF. The CDR3, as DNA: TGCGCCAGCAGGCTGACAGGGGACACCGGGGAGCTGTTTTTT.

The rearrangement uses TRBV6-2 or TRBV6-3 and TRBJ2-5; 8 bases are a match to TRBD1. This CDR3 has 14 residues. The V gene's germline CDR1 is MNHEY and CDR2 SVGEGT. V trimming: 5 bases; J trimming: 6 bases; junction bases outside the gene matches: 8. CDR3 in amino acids: CASSHPDREQTQYF. For the CDR3, the DNA is TGTGCCAGCAGTCACCCGGACAGGGAACAGACCCAGTACTTC.

This sequence joins TRBV30 and TRBJ1-4; D is uncertain. CDR3 length: 13 residues. V was shortened by 2 bases and J by 1 base, with 5 bases between the two germline ends. Germline CDR1 is GTSNPN and CDR2 is SVGIG (reference sequence). CDR3 sequence reads: CAWSSLTNEKLFF. CDR3 DNA sequence: TGTGCCTGGAGTTCTTTAACTAATGAAAAACTGTTTTTT.

This CDR3 reads CASSLAVDTQYF. The CDR3 nucleotides read TGCGCCAGCAGCCTGGCTGTGGATACGCAGTATTTT. This chain links TRBV5-1 with TRBJ2-3, with D unresolved. V lost 4 bases and J 6 bases, leaving 9 bases between the germline ends. Germline V gene data show CDR1 as SGHRS and CDR2 as YFSETQ. The CDR3 contains 12 residues.

This chain joins TRBV7-6 and TRBJ1-1; TRBD1 might be the D (5 bases). Germline values: CDR1 SGHVS, CDR2 FNYEAQ. The CDR3 is made up of 17 amino acids. Between the trimmed V and J ends, which lost 2 bases and 0 bases, there was a span of 16 bases. The CDR3 loop reads CASSLQGPSGMNTEAFF. The CDR3 DNA reads TGTGCCAGCAGCTTACAGGGTCCATCCGGGATGAACACTGAAGCTTTCTTT.

V usage is TRBV7-2 and J usage is TRBJ1-5; TRBD1 might be the D (5 bases). Deletions cut 4 bases from V and 7 bases from J, with 11 bases between. The CDR3 has 13 amino acids. Germline V gives CDR1 SGHTA, CDR2 FQGNSA. The DNA for the CDR3 is TGTGCCAGCAGCTGGGACGATCTCCAGCCCCAGCATTTT. Translating it yields CASSWDDLQPQHF.

The CDR3 DNA follows: TGTGCCAGCACCACGTCTGCGAGGGAACGGGAGAACACTGAAGCTTTCTTT. Encoded protein: CASTTSARERENTEAFF. This chain connects TRBV7-2 to TRBJ1-1; D is undetermined. CDR1 and CDR2 from the germline V gene are SGHTA and FQGNSA. The CDR3 length is 17 residues. V lost 7 bases, J lost 1 base, and 22 bases lay in between.

V is TRBV3-1 and J is TRBJ1-1; no firm D call. CDR1 and CDR2 (germline): LGHDT, YNNKEL (reference sequence). Deletions cut 1 base from V and 4 bases from J, with 4 bases between. CDR3 length: 12 residues. CDR3 coding DNA: TGTGCCAGCAGCCAAGTGGGCACTGAAGCTTTCTTT. It translates to CASSQVGTEAFF.

The V and J genes are TRBV18 and TRBJ2-3; maybe TRBD1 (5 bases). V was trimmed by 5 bases and J by 5 bases, leaving 8 bases between them. There are 12 residues in the CDR3. CDR1 is KGHSH, CDR2 LQKENI, per germline. The CDR3 DNA follows: TGTGCCAGCTCAGCAGGGTTAGATACGCAGTATTTT. It translates to CASSAGLDTQYF.